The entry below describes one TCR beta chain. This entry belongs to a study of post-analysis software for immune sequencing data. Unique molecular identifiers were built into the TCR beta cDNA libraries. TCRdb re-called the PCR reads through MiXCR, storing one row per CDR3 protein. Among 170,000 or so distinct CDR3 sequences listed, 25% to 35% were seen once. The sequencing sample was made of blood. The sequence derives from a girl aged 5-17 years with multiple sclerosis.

CDR3 sequence reads: CASNPGLFANEKLFF. The CDR3, as DNA: TGTGCCAGCAATCCAGGGCTTTTCGCTAATGAAAAACTGTTTTTT. J is TRBJ1-4 and V is TRBV12-3 or TRBV12-4; weak D call: TRBD1 (5 bases). The V gene lost 7 bases and the J gene lost 3 bases, with 15 bases spanning the gap. CDR3 size: 15 residues.